This T cell receptor (beta chain) was identified in a study of shared clonotypes between healthy human individuals. Produced via immunoSEQ multiplex PCR; TCRdb's table is partial and in-frame only. This table has about 510,000 clones, almost 97% appearing once. This CDR3 has 15 amino acids. Losses at the gene ends were 3 bases for V and 4 bases for J; bases not matched to a gene: 7. Germline CDR1 is GTSNPN and CDR2 is SVGIG (reference sequence). The clonotype comes from a woman between 25 and 40 years old in good health. The chain has TRBV30 and TRBJ1-5, with TRBD1 matching 9 bases. The source material was naive CD4+ T cells sorted from blood. Subset specified: CD45RA+ positively selected. The DNA for the CDR3 is TGTGCCTGGAGGGGGACAGGGACGGGTAATCAGCCCCAGCATTTT. It encodes CAWRGTGTGNQPQHF.